The 14 T cell receptor beta chains below come from one sample, sequenced in a study of T cells in Graves' hyperthyroidism and ophthalmopathy. The CDR3 regions of TCR beta were amplified from RNA transcripts. First-round RT-PCR targeting the TCR CDR3 was performed with the HTBI primer set. TCRdb reprocessed the multiplex PCR reads via MiXCR and lists one record per CDR3 protein. The sample carries approximately 630,000 distinct CDR3 sequences, around 15% recorded once. The sequenced sample was blood. Receptors originate from a woman between 25 and 40 years old with Graves' hyperthyroidism.

This clonotype showed up many times. This chain uses TRBV2 with TRBJ1-2; tentative D call: TRBD1 (5 bases). This CDR3 is built from 11 residues. V was cut by 4 bases and J by 8 bases, with 8 bases left in between. Germline CDR1 reads SNHLY; CDR2 reads FYNNEI. The CDR3 is CASSGRGGYTF. Written as DNA, the CDR3 is TGTGCCAGCAGTGGTAGGGGAGGCTACACCTTC.

About this clonotype itself: This may come from a read error, since a much larger clone is one base off. V gene TRBV7-9 combines with J gene TRBJ1-1; D unclear. The length of the CDR3 is 14 residues. V lost 3 bases and J lost 0, with 8 bases in between. CDR1 is SEHNR and CDR2 is FQNEAQ in the germline V gene (reference sequence). The CDR3 loop reads CASSFTALNTEAFF. CDR3 DNA: TGTGCCAGCAGCTTCACAGCTTTGAACACTGAAGCTTTCTTT.

The rearrangement links TRBV27 to TRBJ1-3; perhaps TRBD1 as D (6 bases). This CDR3 region has 16 residues. Looked up from germline, CDR1 is MNHEY and CDR2 is SMNVEV (reference sequence). Trimming pared 2 bases from V and 2 bases from J, leaving 13 bases between. In DNA form, the CDR3 reads TGTGCCAGCAGTTTAATAGGGGGTGCCCCTGGAAACACCATATATTTT. Amino acids: CASSLIGGAPGNTIYF.

This clonotype has a handful of counts. V gene TRBV5-8 combines with J gene TRBJ1-5, with TRBD1 as a possible D gene (5 bases). This CDR3 contains 13 residues. Germline CDR1 and CDR2: SGHTS and YDEGEE. V lost 4 bases and J lost 3, with 8 bases in between. CDR3 amino acids: CASSVDINQPQHF. CDR3 in DNA: TGTGCCAGCAGCGTGGACATCAATCAGCCCCAGCATTTT.

This clonotype was counted between two and nine times. J is TRBJ2-1 and V is TRBV20-1, with 12 bases fitting TRBD2. Unmatched junction bases numbered 12, after V lost 3 bases and J lost 9 bases. This CDR3 has 16 residues. Germline assignment: CDR1 DFQATT and CDR2 SNEGSKA (reference sequence). Written as DNA, the CDR3 is TGCAGTGCTAGGAGGGTGACTAGCGGGAGAGGCGGTGAGCAGTTCTTC. The encoded protein is CSARRVTSGRGGEQFF.

About this clonotype: Sequence at one end of the junction differs from germline and may be a read error. The chain is built from TRBV6-1 and TRBJ2-1; possible D gene TRBD1, 5 bases. CDR3 length equals 13 residues. The V gene's germline CDR1 is MNHNS and CDR2 SASEGT. This CDR3 reads CASSEDSFNEQFF. CDR3 nucleotide sequence: TGTGCCAGCAGCGAAGACAGTTTCAATGAGCAGTTCTTC.

The chain has TRBV20-1 and TRBJ2-5, with a possible D match to TRBD2 (6 bases). Per the germline V gene, CDR1 is DFQATT and CDR2 is SNEGSKA (reference sequence). V was trimmed by 6 bases and J by 5 bases, leaving 22 bases between them. The CDR3 runs 15 residues. The CDR3 DNA is TGCAGTGCGGAACGGGGATCCGGGGGTATGGAGACCCAGTACTTC. This sequence encodes CSAERGSGGMETQYF.

As regards this clonotype: One junction end disagrees with the germline gene, perhaps due to a read error. The chain has TRBV15 and TRBJ2-1; D unresolved. The CDR3 consists of 13 residues. Germline V lookup: CDR1 LNHNV, CDR2 YYDKDF (reference sequence). The CDR3 DNA is TGTACCACCAGCAGAGCCACTTACAATGAGCAGTTCTTC. Its translation is CTTSRATYNEQFF. The variable domain in full, with the rest retrieved from reference TRBV15 and TRBJ2-1, is DAMVIQNPRYQVTQFGKPVTLSCSQTLNHNVMYWYQQKSSQAPKLLFHYYDKDFNNEADTPDNFQSRRPNTSFCFLDIRSPGLGDTAMYLCTTSRATYNEQFFGPGTRLTVL.

The table lists this clonotype with many counts. V and J are TRBV2 and TRBJ2-4; 10 nucleotides line up with TRBD2. The CDR3 sequence is 15 residues long. From germline, CDR1 is SNHLY and CDR2 FYNNEI. The junction had 3 bases not matched to a gene; V was cut back by 6 bases and J by 1 base. CDR3 sequence (DNA): TGTGCCAGCAGACTAGCGGGAAGGGCCAAAAACATTCAGTACTTC. This codes for CASRLAGRAKNIQYF.

This clonotype was observed a few times. The chain couples TRBV28 to TRBJ2-3; unclear D gene. Per germline, CDR1 MDHEN and CDR2 SYDVKM. V was cut by 8 bases and J by 7 bases, with 10 bases left in between. This CDR3 comprises 11 residues. This CDR3 is CASGRTHTQYF. The CDR3 DNA sequence: TGTGCCAGCGGAAGAACTCATACGCAGTATTTT.

This rearrangement joins TRBV3-1 to TRBJ2-2, with 8 bases aligning to TRBD2. V lost 4 bases to trimming and J lost 6 bases; unmatched junction nucleotides: 4. Germline V lookup: CDR1 LGHDT, CDR2 YNNKEL (reference sequence). This CDR3 is built from 14 residues. The CDR3 nucleotides read TGTGCCAGCAGCCTTGCGGGAGGATCCGGGGAGCTGTTTTTT. This gives the protein CASSLAGGSGELFF.

This clonotype was recorded a few times. V gene TRBV29-1 combines with J gene TRBJ1-1, with TRBD1 as a possible D gene (5 bases). V shed 7 bases and J shed 7 bases, with 19 bases lying between them. Germline CDR1 is SQVTM and CDR2 is ANQGSEA. The CDR3 sequence is 13 residues long. This CDR3 reads CSAGLGGIGEAFF. CDR3 DNA: TGCAGCGCCGGGCTGGGGGGGATTGGTGAAGCTTTCTTT.

This clonotype occurred many times. The gene calls are TRBV20-1 and TRBJ2-3; 8 bases are a match to TRBD2. The CDR3 totals 15 residues. Germline V gives CDR1 DFQATT, CDR2 SNEGSKA (reference sequence). The ends lost 6 bases at V and 1 base at J; junction bases unmatched: 9. Written as DNA, the CDR3 is TGCAGTGCGCAGATTGACGGGAGGGGCACAGATACGCAGTATTTT. This codes for CSAQIDGRGTDTQYF.

A word on this clonotype: Sequence at one end of the junction differs from germline and may be a read error. This chain connects TRBV11-2 to TRBJ2-7, with unresolved D. CDR1 is SGHAT and CDR2 is FQNNGV in the germline V gene. The CDR3 extends over 11 amino acids. DNA of the CDR3: TGTGCCAGCAGCTTTAGCTACGAGCGGTACTTC. Its translation is CASSFSYERYF.